This entry lists 16 T cell receptor beta chains sequenced from one sample in a study of blood T cell repertoires in COVID-19. Clones were sequenced by immunoSEQ multiplex PCR, and TCRdb holds only the in-frame ones, with some missing. The sample has about 190,000 clones, about 87% seen once. The sequencing sample was made of peripheral blood. The origin of the receptors is a woman aged 30 to 39 with acute or convalescent COVID-19.

V is TRBV5-5 and J is TRBJ2-5; the D is unclear. V was cut by 0 bases and J by 4 bases, with 7 bases left in between. Germline CDR1 and CDR2: SGHKS and YYEKEE (reference sequence). This CDR3 has 13 amino acids. CDR3 DNA: TGTGCCAGCAGCTTGGTCCCGGGAGAGACCCAGTACTTC. This sequence encodes CASSLVPGETQYF. Full variable domain (missing parts from reference TRBV5-5 and TRBJ2-5): DAGVTQSPTHLIKTRGQQVTLRCSPISGHKSVSWYQQVLGQGPQFIFQYYEKEERGRGNFPDRFSARQFPNYSSELNVNALLLGDSALYLCASSLVPGETQYFGPGTRLLVL.

The genes are TRBV6-2 or TRBV6-3 and TRBJ2-1; 10 bases agree with TRBD2. The CDR3 has 20 residues. CDR1 MNHEY and CDR2 SVGEGT come from the germline V gene. Trimming cost V 3 bases and J 3 bases; bases outside gene matches: 17. The CDR3 spells CASSYRPYWSGRALYNEQFF. Here the CDR3 DNA reads TGTGCCAGCAGTTATAGGCCGTACTGGAGCGGGAGGGCCCTCTACAATGAGCAGTTCTTC.

The chain recombines TRBV2 with TRBJ2-5; 7 nucleotides agree with TRBD1. Germline V gives CDR1 SNHLY, CDR2 FYNNEI. The CDR3 is 13 residues long. V lost 8 bases, J lost 5 bases, and 8 bases stayed unmatched. The CDR3 DNA follows: TGTGCCAGCCTGGGACAGCATCAGGAGACCCAGTACTTC. It translates to CASLGQHQETQYF. The full variable domain, its missing parts supplied by reference TRBV2 and TRBJ2-5, is EPEVTQTPSHQVTQMGQEVILRCVPISNHLYFYWYRQILGQKVEFLVSFYNNEISEKSEIFDDQFSVERPDGSNFTLKIRSTKLEDSAMYFCASLGQHQETQYFGPGTRLLVL.

This clone has only one observation. The rearrangement uses TRBV27 and TRBJ2-3; D gene ambiguous. CDR1 MNHEY and CDR2 SMNVEV come from the germline V gene (reference sequence). Trimming stripped 3 bases from V and 6 bases from J, with 10 bases between. The CDR3 is made up of 13 amino acids. CDR3 DNA sequence: TGTGCCAGCAGTTTTACCGCCCGGGATACGCAGTATTTT. Protein sequence: CASSFTARDTQYF.

A remark on this clone: At one end, the junction sequence differs from germline, possibly due to a read error. This chain connects TRBV7-7 to TRBJ2-1; 8 nucleotides agree with TRBD1. Germline V gene sequence: CDR1 SSHAT, CDR2 FNYEAQ (reference sequence). There are 21 residues in the CDR3. Written as DNA, the CDR3 is TGTGCTAGCAGCTTAGTTGGCCAGGGGGCAGGTGGCCCCGAGGGATACAATGAGCAGTTCTTC. Its protein is CASSLVGQGAGGPEGYNEQFF.

This clone showed up just once. The CDR3 loop is CASSFLGGTGELFF. CDR3 nucleotide sequence: TGTGCCAGCAGCTTCTTAGGAGGGACCGGGGAGCTGTTTTTT. The chain has TRBV28 and TRBJ2-2; tentatively, D is TRBD2 (6 bases). The germline V gene has CDR1 MDHEN and CDR2 SYDVKM. The CDR3 runs 14 residues. The V and J ends lost 6 bases and 5 bases respectively, with 13 bases between them.

The rearrangement links TRBV10-3 to TRBJ1-3; 8 bases line up with TRBD1. This CDR3 contains 13 residues. Trimming took 2 bases from V and 7 from J; bases not matched to a gene: 1. Germline-derived CDR1 and CDR2 are ENHRY and SYGVKD. This chain's CDR3 is CAISETGGNTIYF. For the CDR3, the DNA is TGTGCCATCAGTGAGACAGGGGGGAACACCATATATTTT.

This sequence joins TRBV6-6 and TRBJ2-1, with D possibly TRBD1 on 5 matching bases. Germline CDR1 is MNHNY and CDR2 is SVGAGI (reference sequence). This CDR3 spans 14 amino acids. Trimming stripped 4 bases from V and 0 bases from J, with 7 bases between. DNA of the CDR3: TGTGCCAGCAGTTGGGGCCTCTCCTACAATGAGCAGTTCTTC. Its translation is CASSWGLSYNEQFF.

The rearrangement joins TRBV5-1 to TRBJ2-3; TRBD2 matches at 7 bases. V trimming: 3 bases; J trimming: 10 bases; junction bases outside the gene matches: 2. The CDR3 has 11 amino acids. Germline CDR1 SGHRS, CDR2 YFSETQ. CDR3 sequence (DNA): TGCGCCAGCAGCTGGACTAGTGCGCAGTATTTT. Its protein is CASSWTSAQYF.

The V gene is TRBV6-5, the J gene TRBJ2-5; D is uncertain. This CDR3 contains 11 residues. CDR1 is MNHEY, CDR2 SVGAGI, per germline. V was clipped by 3 bases and J by 5 bases, with 4 bases between them. The DNA of the CDR3 is TGTGCCAGCAGTTATCGGGAGACCCAGTACTTC. This encodes CASSYRETQYF.

V and J are TRBV29-1 and TRBJ1-2, with 7 bases identical to TRBD1. CDR3 size: 11 residues. V lost 8 bases and J lost 8; bases outside the gene matches: 8. Germline CDR1 reads SQVTM; CDR2 reads ANQGSEA. The chain's CDR3 is CSCLQGLGYTF. CDR3 DNA: TGCAGCTGCTTACAGGGGCTCGGCTACACCTTC. Full variable domain (missing parts from reference TRBV29-1 and TRBJ1-2): SAVISQKPSRDICQRGTSLTIQCQVDSQVTMMFWYRQQPGQSLTLIATANQGSEATYESGFVIDKFPISRPNLTFSTLTVSNMSPEDSSIYLCSCLQGLGYTFGSGTRLTVV.

This clone was observed a few times. The DNA of the CDR3 is TGTGCCAGCAGCTCCGCCTTCCGAGACTCACCCTCCTACAATGAGCAGTTCTTC. It specifies CASSSAFRDSPSYNEQFF. The chain uses TRBV7-8 and TRBJ2-1; D is uncertain. CDR3 length: 18 amino acids. Germline values: CDR1 SGHVS, CDR2 FQNEAQ. V was shortened by 4 bases and J by 0 bases, with 19 bases between the two germline ends.

V usage is TRBV4-2 and J usage is TRBJ2-3; D remains unclear. The CDR3 covers 15 residues. From germline, CDR1 is LGHNA and CDR2 YNFKEQ. With 5 bases removed from V and 0 bases from J, the gap between germline ends came to 12 bases. In DNA, the CDR3 is TGTGCCAGCAGCGACGAGCGAGCTAGCACAGATACGCAGTATTTT. This translates into CASSDERASTDTQYF.

The V and J genes are TRBV12-3 or TRBV12-4 and TRBJ1-2, with no clear D. The CDR3 runs 13 residues. V was cut by 2 bases and J by 6 bases, with 10 bases left in between. This CDR3 is CASSLSRWNGYTF. The DNA of the CDR3 is TGTGCCAGCAGTTTAAGCAGGTGGAATGGCTACACCTTC.

This clone showed up just a few times. The V gene is TRBV9, the J gene TRBJ2-3; TRBD2 is a possible D gene (5 bases). Germline V lookup: CDR1 SGDLS, CDR2 YYNGEE. The CDR3 length is 13 residues. Trimming took 3 bases from V and 10 from J, leaving 15 bases between them. CDR3 loop: CASSGGLVRAQYF. In DNA, the CDR3 is TGTGCCAGCAGCGGCGGACTTGTTCGGGCGCAGTATTTT.

This clone was found once. J is TRBJ2-3 and V is TRBV6-7; no clear D gene. TRBV6-7 is reported as an ORF; its role is uncertain. V lost 2 bases to trimming and J lost 7 bases, with 13 bases between them. The CDR3 runs 14 residues. CDR3 DNA: TGTGCCAGCAGTTACGACCCCCGACTGAATACGCAGTATTTT. Amino acid sequence: CASSYDPRLNTQYF.